A selection of T cell receptor beta chains follows, all from one sample in a study of cytomegalovirus exposure and HLA in healthy donors. Sequencing used immunoSEQ multiplex PCR; TCRdb keeps in-frame clones, though not all of them. This sample has tens of thousands of clones, with roughly 83% found just once. The sequenced sample was PBMCs. The receptors were gathered from a man between 40 and 49 years old in good health and CMV-seronegative. The CDR3 runs from the conserved cysteine through the conserved F or W. D genes are given only for firm matches. Expanded clones get a size class; other rows say once, few or many, or leave the size out.

len: 14; v_gene: TRBV6-6; abundance: once; d_gene: NA; j_gene: TRBJ1-2; CDR3aa: CASSSKGISYGYTF; CDR3nt: TGTGCCAGCAGTTCAAAGGGGATTTCATATGGCTACACCTTC
len: 16; v_gene: TRBV6-6; abundance: few; d_gene: TRBD1; j_gene: TRBJ2-7; CDR3aa: CASTPRGHPTSYEQYF; CDR3nt: TGTGCCAGCACCCCCAGGGGGCATCCCACCTCCTACGAGCAGTACTTC
len: 15; v_gene: TRBV13; abundance: NA; d_gene: NA; j_gene: TRBJ1-2; CDR3aa: CASSKVRQSWKGYTF; CDR3nt: TGTGCCAGCAGCAAAGTACGACAGAGTTGGAAGGGCTACACCTTC
len: 17; v_gene: TRBV5-6; abundance: NA; d_gene: NA; j_gene: TRBJ1-1; CDR3aa: CASSLYGPGRESTEAFF; CDR3nt: TGTGCCAGCAGCTTGTATGGCCCCGGGCGGGAGAGTACTGAAGCTTTCTTT
len: 14; v_gene: TRBV6-6; abundance: NA; d_gene: TRBD1; j_gene: TRBJ1-2; CDR3aa: CASSGTVGSGGYTF; CDR3nt: TGTGCCAGCAGCGGGACAGTCGGCAGTGGTGGCTACACCTTC
len: 15; v_gene: TRBV4-3; abundance: NA; d_gene: TRBD1; j_gene: TRBJ1-5; CDR3aa: CASSQSDRDYQPQHF; CDR3nt: TGCGCCAGCAGCCAATCGGACAGGGATTATCAGCCCCAGCATTTT
len: 14; v_gene: TRBV13; abundance: NA; d_gene: TRBD1; j_gene: TRBJ2-7; CDR3aa: CASSSSGTGDEQYF; CDR3nt: TGTGCCAGCAGCTCGTCCGGGACAGGGGACGAGCAGTACTTC
len: 15; v_gene: TRBV9; abundance: NA; d_gene: TRBD1; j_gene: TRBJ2-5; CDR3aa: CASTLGQGFSETQYF; CDR3nt: TGTGCCAGCACCCTGGGACAGGGTTTCTCAGAGACCCAGTACTTC
len: 16; v_gene: TRBV4-1; abundance: NA; d_gene: NA; j_gene: TRBJ1-5; CDR3aa: CASSQVESVGNQPQHF; CDR3nt: TGCGCCAGCAGCCAAGTTGAATCAGTTGGCAATCAGCCCCAGCATTTT
len: 14; v_gene: TRBV7-2; abundance: NA; d_gene: NA; j_gene: TRBJ1-5; CDR3aa: CASSLTGGNQPQHF; CDR3nt: TGTGCCAGCAGCCTCACAGGCGGAAATCAGCCCCAGCATTTT
len: 13; v_gene: TRBV11-2; abundance: NA; d_gene: NA; j_gene: TRBJ1-1; CDR3aa: CASSLDENYEAFF; CDR3nt: TGTGCCAGCAGCTTAGATGAAAACTATGAAGCTTTCTTT
len: 14; v_gene: TRBV28; abundance: NA; d_gene: TRBD1; j_gene: TRBJ1-2; CDR3aa: CASSVGQGLDGYTF; CDR3nt: TGTGCCAGCAGCGTGGGACAGGGATTGGATGGCTACACCTTC